The present T cell receptor (beta chain) was sequenced within a study of CD8+ T cells in alopecia areata. Turning to this clone: Its cognate antigen is unknown.

The CDR3 contains 12 residues. Germline V gene data show CDR1 as MNHNS and CDR2 as SASEGT. V shed 2 bases and J shed 11 bases, with 10 bases lying between them. RNA, once extracted, was reverse transcribed into cDNA for use as the sequencing template. Using immunoSEQ multiplex PCR, the repertoire was profiled, and TCRdb retains in-frame clones only, with some absent. The profile shows about 200,000 clones, 58% of them singletons. Regarding treatment: oral pan-JAK inhibitor, 5-10 mg twice daily. Study results and limitations: Scalp sequencing captures resident alphabeta T cells of normal skin too. Lesional scalp exceeded normal scalp in clonality, especially in alopecia totalis/universalis.

The clonotype originates from a human donor with alopecia areata. The genes are TRBV6-1 and TRBJ2-1; no clear D gene. Source: CD4+ T cells sorted from blood, taken at week 24, from a patient treated with tofacitinib. The CDR3 reads CASSEPQRKQFF. The CDR3 bases are TGTGCCAGCAGTGAACCCCAACGTAAGCAGTTCTTC.